This TCR beta chain emerged from a study of beta chain features in type 1 diabetes. Study results and limitations: Shorter TCRB CDR3s, moderately but significantly so, were found in Type 1 diabetes patients in all four CD4+ subsets.

V dropped 10 bases and J dropped 5 bases, with 12 bases sitting between them. The CDR3 sequence is 11 residues long. Germline values: CDR1 ENHRY, CDR2 SYGVKD. Every bit of the isolated RNA underwent reverse transcription, so sequencing read expressed TCRB transcripts. The method was immunoSEQ multiplex PCR; TCRdb's version includes in-frame clones alone and lacks a portion of them. The data hold roughly 300,000 clones, with approximately 10% observed a single time. Details on this clone: The antigen is undetermined.

The specimen sequenced was central memory CD4+ T cells from blood. This receptor was taken from a man aged 25 to 45 with type 1 diabetes. V and J are TRBV10-3 and TRBJ2-7, with unresolved D. The CDR3 protein is CATAWEHEQYF. CDR3 coding DNA: TGTGCCACCGCCTGGGAACACGAGCAGTACTTC.